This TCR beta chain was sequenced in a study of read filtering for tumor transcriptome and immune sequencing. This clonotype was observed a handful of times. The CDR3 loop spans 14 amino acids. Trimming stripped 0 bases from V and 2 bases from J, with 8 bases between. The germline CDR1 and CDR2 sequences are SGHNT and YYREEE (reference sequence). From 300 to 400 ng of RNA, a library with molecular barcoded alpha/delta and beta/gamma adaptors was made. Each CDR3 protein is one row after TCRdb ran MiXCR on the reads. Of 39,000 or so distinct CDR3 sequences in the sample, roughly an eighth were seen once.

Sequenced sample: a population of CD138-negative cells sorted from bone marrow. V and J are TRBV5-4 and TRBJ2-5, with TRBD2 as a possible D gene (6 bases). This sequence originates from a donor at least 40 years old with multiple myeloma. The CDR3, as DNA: TGTGCCAGCAGCTTGGGAGCGGGTCAAGAGACCCAGTACTTC. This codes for CASSLGAGQETQYF. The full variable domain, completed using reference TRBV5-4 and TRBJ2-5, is ETGVTQSPTHLIKTRGQQVTLRCSSQSGHNTVSWYQQALGQGPQFIFQYYREEENGRGNFPPRFSGLQFPNYSSELNVNALELDDSALYLCASSLGAGQETQYFGPGTRLLVL.